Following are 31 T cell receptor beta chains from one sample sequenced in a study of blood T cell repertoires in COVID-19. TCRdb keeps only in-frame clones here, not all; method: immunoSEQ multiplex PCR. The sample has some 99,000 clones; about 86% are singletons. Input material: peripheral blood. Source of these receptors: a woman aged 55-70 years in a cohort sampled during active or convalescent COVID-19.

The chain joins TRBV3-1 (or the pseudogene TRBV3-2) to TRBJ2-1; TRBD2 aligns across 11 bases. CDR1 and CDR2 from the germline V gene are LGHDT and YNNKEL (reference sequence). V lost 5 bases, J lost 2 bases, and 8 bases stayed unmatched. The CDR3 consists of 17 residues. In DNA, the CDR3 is TGTGCCAGCAGCACCCGACTAGCGGGGTTCGCCTACAATGAGCAGTTCTTC. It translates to CASSTRLAGFAYNEQFF.

The CDR3 nucleotides read TGTGCCACCATGGGGCACCCCCAGTACGAGACCCAGTACTTC. This encodes CATMGHPQYETQYF. The rearrangement uses TRBV15 and TRBJ2-5; maybe TRBD1 (5 bases). With 7 bases removed from V and 5 bases from J, the gap between germline ends came to 17 bases. The length of the CDR3 is 14 residues. Germline assignment: CDR1 LNHNV and CDR2 YYDKDF (reference sequence). Drawing the rest from reference TRBV15 and TRBJ2-5, the complete variable domain is DAMVIQNPRYQVTQFGKPVTLSCSQTLNHNVMYWYQQKSSQAPKLLFHYYDKDFNNEADTPDNFQSRRPNTSFCFLDIRSPGLGDTAMYLCATMGHPQYETQYFGPGTRLLVL.

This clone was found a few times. The CDR3 coding sequence is TGTGCCAGCCCCCGGGACTTCCTATTCAACACAGATACGCAGTATTTT. Protein product: CASPRDFLFNTDTQYF. The chain is built from TRBV5-8 and TRBJ2-3, with D maybe TRBD2 (6 bases). This CDR3 contains 16 residues. Trimming took off 7 bases at V and 2 bases at J, with 20 bases between the two ends. In germline, CDR1 is SGHTS, CDR2 YDEGEE.

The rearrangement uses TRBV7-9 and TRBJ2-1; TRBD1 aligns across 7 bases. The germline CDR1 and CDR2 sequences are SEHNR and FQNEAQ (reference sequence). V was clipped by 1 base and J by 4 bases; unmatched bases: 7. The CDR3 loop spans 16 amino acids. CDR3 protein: CASSLDKGQIYNEQFF. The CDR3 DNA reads TGTGCCAGCAGCTTAGATAAGGGACAGATTTACAATGAGCAGTTCTTC.

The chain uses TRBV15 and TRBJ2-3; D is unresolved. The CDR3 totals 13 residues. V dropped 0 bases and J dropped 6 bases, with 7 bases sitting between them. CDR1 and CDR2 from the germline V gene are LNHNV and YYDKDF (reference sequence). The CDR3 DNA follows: TGTGCCACCAGCAGAGAACAGTGGGATACGCAGTATTTT. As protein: CATSREQWDTQYF.

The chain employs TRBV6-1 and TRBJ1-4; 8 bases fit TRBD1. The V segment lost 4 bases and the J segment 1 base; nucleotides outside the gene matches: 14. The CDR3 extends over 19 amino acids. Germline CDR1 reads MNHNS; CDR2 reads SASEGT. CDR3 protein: CASSVGRSGGFVTNEKLFF. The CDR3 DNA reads TGTGCCAGCAGTGTCGGGCGCTCAGGGGGCTTTGTAACTAATGAAAAACTGTTTTTT.

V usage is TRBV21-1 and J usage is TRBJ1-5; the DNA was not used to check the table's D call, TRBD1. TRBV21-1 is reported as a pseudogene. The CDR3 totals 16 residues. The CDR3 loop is CASSKGNRGSLGPQHF. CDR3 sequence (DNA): TGTGCCAGCAGCAAAGGAAATAGGGGCTCCCTGGGGCCCCAGCATTTT.

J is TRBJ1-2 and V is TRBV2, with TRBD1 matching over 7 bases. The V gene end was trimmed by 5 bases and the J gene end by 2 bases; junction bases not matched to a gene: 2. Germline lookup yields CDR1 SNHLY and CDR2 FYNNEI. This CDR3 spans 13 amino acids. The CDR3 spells CASSSGGNYGYTF. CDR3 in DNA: TGTGCCAGCAGTTCAGGGGGGAACTATGGCTACACCTTC.

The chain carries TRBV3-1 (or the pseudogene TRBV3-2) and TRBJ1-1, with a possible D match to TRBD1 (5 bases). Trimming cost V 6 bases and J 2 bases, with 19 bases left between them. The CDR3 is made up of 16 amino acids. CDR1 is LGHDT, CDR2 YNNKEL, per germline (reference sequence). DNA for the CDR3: TGTGCCAGCAGTCCCTTTAGTACAGGTGTCAACACTGAAGCTTTCTTT. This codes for CASSPFSTGVNTEAFF.

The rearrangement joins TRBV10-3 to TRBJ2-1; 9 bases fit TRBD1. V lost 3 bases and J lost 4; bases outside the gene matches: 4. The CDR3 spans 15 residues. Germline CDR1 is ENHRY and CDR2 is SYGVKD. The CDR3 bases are TGTGCCATCAGTGATCCCGGACAGGGGTACAATGAGCAGTTCTTC. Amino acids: CAISDPGQGYNEQFF.

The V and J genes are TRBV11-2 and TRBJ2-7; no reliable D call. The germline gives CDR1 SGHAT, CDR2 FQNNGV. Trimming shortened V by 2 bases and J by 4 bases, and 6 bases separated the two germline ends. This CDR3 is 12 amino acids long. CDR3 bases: TGTGCCAGCAGCTTATCGTTATACGAGCAGTACTTC. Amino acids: CASSLSLYEQYF.

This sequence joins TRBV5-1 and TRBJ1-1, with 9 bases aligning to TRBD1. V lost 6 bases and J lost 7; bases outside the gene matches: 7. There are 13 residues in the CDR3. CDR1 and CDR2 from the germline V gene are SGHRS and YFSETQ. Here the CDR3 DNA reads TGCGCCAGCACTTGGGACAGGGCTGATGAAGCTTTCTTT. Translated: CASTWDRADEAFF.

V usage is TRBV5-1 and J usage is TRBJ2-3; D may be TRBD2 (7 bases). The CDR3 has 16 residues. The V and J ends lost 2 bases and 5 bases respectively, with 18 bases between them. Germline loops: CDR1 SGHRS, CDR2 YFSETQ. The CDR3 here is CASSLKTGLAGDTQYF. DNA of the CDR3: TGCGCCAGCAGCTTAAAGACAGGATTAGCGGGAGATACGCAGTATTTT.

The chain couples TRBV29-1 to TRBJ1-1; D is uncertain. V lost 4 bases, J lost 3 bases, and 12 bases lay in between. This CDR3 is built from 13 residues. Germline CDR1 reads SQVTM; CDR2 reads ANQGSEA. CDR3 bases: TGCAGCGTTGTATGGGGAGAGGACACTGAAGCTTTCTTT. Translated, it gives CSVVWGEDTEAFF.

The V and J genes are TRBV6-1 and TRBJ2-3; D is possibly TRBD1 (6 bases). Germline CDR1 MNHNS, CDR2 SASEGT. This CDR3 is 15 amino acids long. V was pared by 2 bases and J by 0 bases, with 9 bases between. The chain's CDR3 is CASSERGSSTDTQYF. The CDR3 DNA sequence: TGTGCCAGCAGTGAAAGGGGGAGTAGCACAGATACGCAGTATTTT.

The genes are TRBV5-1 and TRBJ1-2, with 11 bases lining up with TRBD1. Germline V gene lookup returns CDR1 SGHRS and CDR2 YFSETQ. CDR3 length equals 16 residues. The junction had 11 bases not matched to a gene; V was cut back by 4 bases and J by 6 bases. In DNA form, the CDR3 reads TGCGCCAGCAGCCTTAGGACAGGGGGCATTTCAGATGGCTACACCTTC. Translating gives CASSLRTGGISDGYTF.

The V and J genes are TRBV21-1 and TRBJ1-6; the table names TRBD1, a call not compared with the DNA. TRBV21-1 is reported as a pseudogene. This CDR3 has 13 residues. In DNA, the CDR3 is TGTGCCAGCATAAAGTCAGGTAGGCCACCCCTCCACTTT. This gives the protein CASIKSGRPPLHF.

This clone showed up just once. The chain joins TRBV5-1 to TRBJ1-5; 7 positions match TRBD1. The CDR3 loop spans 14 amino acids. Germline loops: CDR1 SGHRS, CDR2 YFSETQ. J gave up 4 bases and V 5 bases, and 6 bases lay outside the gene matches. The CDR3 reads CASSLTGNNQPQHF. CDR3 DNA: TGCGCCAGCAGTCTGACAGGGAATAATCAGCCCCAGCATTTT.

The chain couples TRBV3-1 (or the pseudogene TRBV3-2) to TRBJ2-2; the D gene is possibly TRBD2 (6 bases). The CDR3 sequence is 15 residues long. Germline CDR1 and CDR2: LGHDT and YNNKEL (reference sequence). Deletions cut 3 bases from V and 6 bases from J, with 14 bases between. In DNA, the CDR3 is TGTGCCAGCAGCCAGTCTAGCGCCCATTCCGGGGAGCTGTTTTTT. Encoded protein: CASSQSSAHSGELFF.

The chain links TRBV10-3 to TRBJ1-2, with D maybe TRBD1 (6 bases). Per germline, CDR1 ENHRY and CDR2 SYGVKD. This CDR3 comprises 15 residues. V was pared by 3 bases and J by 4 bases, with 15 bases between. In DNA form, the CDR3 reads TGTGCCATCAGTGACCCCCCGGTAGGGGGCTATGGCTACACCTTC. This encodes CAISDPPVGGYGYTF.

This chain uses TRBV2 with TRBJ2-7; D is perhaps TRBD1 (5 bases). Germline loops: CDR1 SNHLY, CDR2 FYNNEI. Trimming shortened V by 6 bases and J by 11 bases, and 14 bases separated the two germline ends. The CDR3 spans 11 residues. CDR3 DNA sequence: TGTGCCAGCAGGAATCAGGGAACAGAGTACTTC. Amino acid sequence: CASRNQGTEYF.

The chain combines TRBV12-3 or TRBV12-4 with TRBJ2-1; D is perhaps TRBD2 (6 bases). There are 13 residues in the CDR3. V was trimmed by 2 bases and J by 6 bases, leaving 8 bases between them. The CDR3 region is CASSLQGGNEQFF. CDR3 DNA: TGTGCCAGCAGTTTACAGGGAGGCAATGAGCAGTTCTTC.

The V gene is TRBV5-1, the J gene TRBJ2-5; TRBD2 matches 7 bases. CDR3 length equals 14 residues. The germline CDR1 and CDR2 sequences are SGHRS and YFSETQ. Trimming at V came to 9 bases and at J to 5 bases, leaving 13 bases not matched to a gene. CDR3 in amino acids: CATSPGGGTETQYF. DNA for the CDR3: TGCGCCACCAGTCCTGGGGGGGGGACCGAGACCCAGTACTTC.

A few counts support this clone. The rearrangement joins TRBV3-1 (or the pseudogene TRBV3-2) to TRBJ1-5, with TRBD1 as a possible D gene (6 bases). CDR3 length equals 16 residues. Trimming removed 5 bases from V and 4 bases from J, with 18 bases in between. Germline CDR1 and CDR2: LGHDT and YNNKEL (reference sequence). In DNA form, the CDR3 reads TGTGCCAGCAGCGTCGGACAGTCCCCTGGGAATCAGCCCCAGCATTTT. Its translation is CASSVGQSPGNQPQHF.

CDR3 in DNA: TGTGCCAGCAGCTGGACAGGGGCTCAAACTAATGAAAAACTGTTTTTT. Amino acid sequence: CASSWTGAQTNEKLFF. The rearrangement joins TRBV5-5 to TRBJ1-4; 9 bases agree with TRBD1. This CDR3 has 16 amino acids. The junction had 4 bases not matched to a gene; V was cut back by 3 bases and J by 1 base. Per germline, CDR1 SGHKS and CDR2 YYEKEE (reference sequence).

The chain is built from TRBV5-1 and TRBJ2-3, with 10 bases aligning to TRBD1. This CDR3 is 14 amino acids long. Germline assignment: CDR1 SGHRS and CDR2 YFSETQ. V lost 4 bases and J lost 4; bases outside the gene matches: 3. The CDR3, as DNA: TGCGCCAGCAGCCCCGGACAGGGGGCAGATACGCAGTATTTT. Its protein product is CASSPGQGADTQYF.

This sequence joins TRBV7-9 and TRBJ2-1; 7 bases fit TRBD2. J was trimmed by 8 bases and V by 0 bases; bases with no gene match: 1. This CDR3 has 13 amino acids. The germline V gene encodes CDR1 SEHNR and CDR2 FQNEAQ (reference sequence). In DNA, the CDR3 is TGTGCCAGCAGCTTAGCGGGAGGGGATGAGCAGTTCTTC. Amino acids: CASSLAGGDEQFF. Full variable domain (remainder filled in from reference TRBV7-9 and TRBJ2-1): DTGVSQNPRHKITKRGQNVTFRCDPISEHNRLYWYRQTLGQGPEFLTYFQNEAQLEKSRLLSDRFSAERPKGSFSTLEIQRTEQGDSAMYLCASSLAGGDEQFFGPGTRLTVL.

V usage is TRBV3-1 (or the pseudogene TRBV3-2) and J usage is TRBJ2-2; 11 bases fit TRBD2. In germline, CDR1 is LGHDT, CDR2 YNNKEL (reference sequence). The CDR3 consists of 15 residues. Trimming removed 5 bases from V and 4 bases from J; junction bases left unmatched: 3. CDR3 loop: CASSNSGGGTGELFF. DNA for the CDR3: TGTGCCAGCAGCAATAGCGGGGGGGGCACCGGGGAGCTGTTTTTT.

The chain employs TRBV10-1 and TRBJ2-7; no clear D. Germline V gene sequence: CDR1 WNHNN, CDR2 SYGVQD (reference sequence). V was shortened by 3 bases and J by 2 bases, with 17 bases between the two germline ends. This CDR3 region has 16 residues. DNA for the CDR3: TGCGCCAGCAGTGATATGTCTTCGAGGTCCACCTACGAGCAGTACTTC. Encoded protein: CASSDMSSRSTYEQYF.

The CDR3 spells CASSEGADFYGYTF. The CDR3, as DNA: TGTGCCAGCAGTGAAGGGGCGGACTTTTATGGCTACACCTTC. The rearrangement uses TRBV6-1 and TRBJ1-2; D is unresolved. Germline V lookup: CDR1 MNHNS, CDR2 SASEGT. Trimming stripped 1 base from V and 5 bases from J, with 11 bases between. This CDR3 has 14 amino acids.

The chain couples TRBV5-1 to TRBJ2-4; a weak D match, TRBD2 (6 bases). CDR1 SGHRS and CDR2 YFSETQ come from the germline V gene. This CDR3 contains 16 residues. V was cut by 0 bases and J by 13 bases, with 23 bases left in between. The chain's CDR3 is CASSLEVAVELGPQYF. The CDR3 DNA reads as TGCGCCAGCAGCTTGGAGGTAGCGGTAGAACTTGGACCCCAGTACTTC.